This T cell receptor (beta chain) emerged from a study of response to subunit inactivated influenza vaccine. General study findings and limits: Each seasonal flu vaccination may recruit only limited new T cells, authors suggested.

This clonotype was found many times. Its antigen remains unknown. TCRdb ran MiXCR on the RT-PCR reads and lists one entry per CDR3 protein. Of hundreds of thousands of distinct CDR3 sequences detected, 12% to 15% appear once; the ten largest clones hold 7.5% to 8%. Germline V gene sequence: CDR1 MDHEN, CDR2 SYDVKM. This CDR3 comprises 14 residues. V gave up 4 bases and J gave up 6 bases; unmatched junction bases: 2. This chain connects TRBV28 to TRBJ1-6; 8 bases are a match to TRBD1. Here the sequenced sample was PBMCs from blood, taken around 15 days before vaccination. The source is a man aged 50 to 59 who received an inactivated influenza vaccine. The CDR3 DNA is TGTGCCAGCAGTTCCGGACAGGGTAATTCACCCCTCCACTTT. It codes for CASSSGQGNSPLHF.